This TCR beta chain was retrieved from a study of lymphopenia after photon versus proton radiotherapy (dated 2019 in TCRdb). In terms of the full investigation: Photon and proton radiation therapy were compared by the study for their immunological effects in patients with gastrointestinal tumors who developed high-grade lymphopenia. The 20 or so patients in the cohort had gastrointestinal tumors, were treated with either photon or proton therapy, and subsequently developed lymphopenia. The study aimed to characterize how the two radiation modalities differ in their impact on the immune system.

The germline V gene (reference sequence) supplies CDR1 SGHNT and CDR2 YYREEE. The CDR3 numbers 13 residues from cysteine through phenylalanine. Only the CDR3 DNA stays, 39 bases, in frame from base 1. Trimming leaves V shorter by 4 bases and J shorter by 5 bases, with the junction holding 4 bases beyond the gene matches. As for this clone: Its antigen remains undetermined. Base-call qualities are not available, and no considerably larger clone is one nucleotide away.

Libraries were built with the immunoSEQ multiplex PCR assay. Alongside multiparametric flow cytometry, deep sequencing of rearranged TCR beta loci was used to profile the T cell repertoires. In its TCRdb copy, this immuneACCESS table keeps in-frame sequences only and misses some clones. Where compared with another copy, unresolved V genes explain less than half of these, and the others have no known cause. The sample table contains around 26,000 clones; only one count was recorded for more than 75% of them. Of the sample, around 0.81% falls within the top ten clones. The paper as a whole reports these results and caveats: After the lymphocyte count nadir, oligoclonal expansion, especially of CD8+ Temra cells, was observed in photon-treated repertoires, and the drop in diversity was driven by this expansion. Across the cohort, among patients who died, a greater drop in TCR diversity after the nadir was inversely correlated with overall survival time. Proton-treated patients stayed relatively stable during treatment, while photon-treated patients lost naive T cells and TCR diversity and gained effector/memory populations. The authors looked at the survival association only in patients who died, and they framed better survival with proton therapy as a possibility rather than a demonstrated result.

The V and J segments used are TRBV5-4 and TRBJ1-2, with 8 junctional bases fitting TRBD1. The receptor's source is a woman in her 50s with cholangiocarcinoma. This specimen consisted of peripheral blood, obtained from a patient treated with photon-based radiotherapy. The CDR3 has the sequence CASSLDREYGYTF. Read as DNA, the sequence is TGTGCCAGCAGCCTGGACAGGGAATATGGCTACACCTTC. The CDR3 plus the reference TRBV5-4 and TRBJ1-2 genes for the other parts give the full variable domain: ETGVTQSPTHLIKTRGQQVTLRCSSQSGHNTVSWYQQALGQGPQFIFQYYREEENGRGNFPPRFSGLQFPNYSSELNVNALELDDSALYLCASSLDREYGYTFGSGTRLTVV.